This T cell receptor beta chain was captured by sequencing in a study of beta chain features in type 1 diabetes. What was sequenced were expressed TCRB transcripts, since all of the isolated RNA had been reverse transcribed. Method: immunoSEQ multiplex PCR; TCRdb's copy keeps in-frame clones and lacks some. This table holds hundreds of thousands of clones, around 15% found once. Remarks on this clone: Its antigen is unidentified.

Study-wide results and caveats: Type 1 diabetes patients had TCRB CDR3s that were shorter (moderately but significantly so) in all four CD4+ subsets.

This clonotype originated in a man in his late teens or twenties with type 1 diabetes. What was sequenced was naive CD4+ T cells from blood.

CDR3 protein: CASSFEDRVFSPLHF. In DNA, the CDR3 is TGTGCCAGCAGCTTTGAGGACAGGGTCTTCTCACCCCTCCACTTT. The chain links TRBV5-8 to TRBJ1-6; 8 positions agree with TRBD1. The germline gives CDR1 SGHTS, CDR2 YDEGEE. This CDR3 spans 15 amino acids. Germline trimming cut 2 bases from V and 10 bases from J; bases unmatched to any gene: 8. Together with reference TRBV5-8 and TRBJ1-6, the CDR3 gives the full variable domain: EAGVTQSPTHLIKTRGQQATLRCSPISGHTSVYWYQQALGLGLQFLLWYDEGEERNRGNFPPRFSGRQFPNYSSELNVNALELEDSALYLCASSFEDRVFSPLHFGNGTRLTVT.